Listed below are T cell receptor beta chains from one sample, sequenced in a study of blood T cell repertoires in COVID-19. Clones were sequenced by immunoSEQ multiplex PCR, and TCRdb holds only the in-frame ones, with some missing. The sample has under 150,000 clones, around 88% seen once. The specimen was peripheral blood. These receptors were taken from a human donor in a cohort sampled during active COVID-19. The CDR3 runs from the conserved cysteine through the conserved F or W. The D gene is left open where the match is weak. Size tells how often a clone was seen (once, few, many) or the class of an expanded clone, and some rows leave it out.

TRBJ1-6	TRBV19	-	-	TGTGCCAGTAGTATGGGGGGAGGTGGTAATTCACCCCTCCACTTT	CASSMGGGGNSPLHF
TRBJ1-1	TRBV30	-	-	TGTGCCTGGAGTGTATGGGCCGGGACTGGGAAAGCTTTCTTT	CAWSVWAGTGKAFF
TRBJ1-5	TRBV3-1/TRBV3-2	-	-	TGTGCCAGCAGCCAAGGGCCTAATCAGCCCCAGCATTTT	CASSQGPNQPQHF
TRBJ1-1	TRBV19	-	-	TGTGCCAGTATCGCACGGGACTCTGAAGCTTTCTTT	CASIARDSEAFF
TRBJ2-5	TRBV5-1	-	-	TGCGCCAGCAGCTTGGCCACCCCAGGGTCGGAGACCCAGTACTTC	CASSLATPGSETQYF
TRBJ2-3	TRBV19	TRBD1	-	TGTGCCAGTAGTATAGGGACAGGGGTAGATACGCAGTATTTT	CASSIGTGVDTQYF
TRBJ2-7	TRBV11-3	TRBD1	-	TGTGCCAGCAGCCCAAGGACAGGAGGAGTCTACGAGCAGTACTTC	CASSPRTGGVYEQYF
TRBJ1-2	TRBV9	TRBD1	-	TGTGCCAGCAGCCGGGGACAGGGGAACTATGGCTACACCTTC	CASSRGQGNYGYTF
TRBJ1-6	TRBV3-1/TRBV3-2	-	-	TGTGCCAGCTGGGCAGGGGAGGGTTCACCCCTCCACTTT	CASWAGEGSPLHF
TRBJ2-2	TRBV10-3	TRBD2	-	TGTGCCATCAGTGTGGGACTAGACGCCGGGGAGCTGTTTTTT	CAISVGLDAGELFF
TRBJ2-3	TRBV9	-	-	TGTGCCAGCAGCTCCCGGACACCCCCAGATACGCAGTATTTT	CASSSRTPPDTQYF
TRBJ2-5	TRBV5-1	TRBD2	-	TGCGCCAGCACCTTTGGGACTAGCGGTAAAGAGACCCAGTACTTC	CASTFGTSGKETQYF
TRBJ2-2	TRBV7-2	-	-	TGTGCCAGCAACACTCCGCCCGGGGCGCGGGGCACCGGGGAGCTGTTTTTT	CASNTPPGARGTGELFF
TRBJ2-3	TRBV18	TRBD2	-	TGTGCCAGCTCTGGCGGGGGGGCCTCGACAGATACGCAGTATTTT	CASSGGGASTDTQYF
TRBJ2-1	TRBV5-1	TRBD2	-	TGCGCCAGCAGCTTAATAGCGGGGGCCTCCTACAATGAGCAGTTCTTC	CASSLIAGASYNEQFF
TRBJ2-5	TRBV2	TRBD1	-	TGTGCCAGCAGGCGGACAGGGGCCGAGACCCAGTACTTC	CASRRTGAETQYF
TRBJ1-6	TRBV7-3	TRBD1	few	TGTGCCAGCAGCCAGACAGGGGGCAATTCACCCCTCCACTTT	CASSQTGGNSPLHF
TRBJ2-6	TRBV5-1	TRBD1	-	TGCGCCAGCAGCCGGGACAGCAGCCTCTCTGGGGCCAACGTCCTGACTTTC	CASSRDSSLSGANVLTF
TRBJ1-1	TRBV6-5	-	-	TGTGCCAGCAGGTCGCAGGTTACGAACACTGAAGCTTTCTTT	CASRSQVTNTEAFF
TRBJ2-7	TRBV27	TRBD1	-	TGTGCCAGCAGTTTATCTGGGACAGGGGGGACCTACGAGCAGTACTTC	CASSLSGTGGTYEQYF
TRBJ2-7	TRBV6-5	-	-	TGTGCCAGCAGGACACACATTTCCTACGAGCAGTACTTC	CASRTHISYEQYF
TRBJ2-7	TRBV3-1/TRBV3-2	-	few	TGTGCCAGCAGCCAAGGGACAGTCCGTACGGGGGAGCAGTACTTC	CASSQGTVRTGEQYF
TRBJ2-7	TRBV27	TRBD1	-	TGTGCCAGCAGTCCGGGACAGGACTCCTACGAGCAGTACTTC	CASSPGQDSYEQYF
TRBJ1-5	TRBV5-4	-	-	TGTGCCAGCAGCTTTGCAGGCAATCAGCCCCAGCATTTT	CASSFAGNQPQHF
TRBJ2-7	TRBV3-1/TRBV3-2	-	-	TGTGCCAGCAGGAAAGGGGTGGGGGAGCAGTACTTC	CASRKGVGEQYF
TRBJ1-6	TRBV19	-	-	TGTGCCAGTAGTATAGGACAGGAGAATTCACCCCTCCACTTT	CASSIGQENSPLHF